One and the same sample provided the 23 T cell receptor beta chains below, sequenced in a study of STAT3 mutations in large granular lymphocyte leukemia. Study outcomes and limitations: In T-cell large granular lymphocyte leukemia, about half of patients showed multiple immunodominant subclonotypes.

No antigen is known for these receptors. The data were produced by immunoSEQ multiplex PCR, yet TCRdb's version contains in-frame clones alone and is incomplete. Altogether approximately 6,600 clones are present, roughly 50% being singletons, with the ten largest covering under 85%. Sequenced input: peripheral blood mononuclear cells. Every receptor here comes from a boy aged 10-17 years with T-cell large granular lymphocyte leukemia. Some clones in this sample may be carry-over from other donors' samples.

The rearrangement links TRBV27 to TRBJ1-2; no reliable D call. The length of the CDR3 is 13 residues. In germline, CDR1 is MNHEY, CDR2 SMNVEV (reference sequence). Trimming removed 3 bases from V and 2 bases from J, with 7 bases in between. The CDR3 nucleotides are TGTGCCAGCAGTTTGGGCCAGAACTATGGCTACACCTTC. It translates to CASSLGQNYGYTF.

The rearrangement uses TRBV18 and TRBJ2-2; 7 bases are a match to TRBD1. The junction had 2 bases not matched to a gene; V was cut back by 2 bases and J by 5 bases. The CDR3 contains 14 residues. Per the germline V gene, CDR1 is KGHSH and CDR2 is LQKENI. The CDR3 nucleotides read TGTGCCAGCTCACCAGACAGGGATACCGGGGAGCTGTTTTTT. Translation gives CASSPDRDTGELFF.

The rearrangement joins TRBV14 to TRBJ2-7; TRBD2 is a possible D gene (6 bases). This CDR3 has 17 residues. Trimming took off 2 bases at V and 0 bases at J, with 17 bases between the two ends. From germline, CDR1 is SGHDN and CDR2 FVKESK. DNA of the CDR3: TGTGCCAGCAGCCAAAGGTCGTGGCGGGACCCCTCCTACGAGCAGTACTTC. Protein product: CASSQRSWRDPSYEQYF.

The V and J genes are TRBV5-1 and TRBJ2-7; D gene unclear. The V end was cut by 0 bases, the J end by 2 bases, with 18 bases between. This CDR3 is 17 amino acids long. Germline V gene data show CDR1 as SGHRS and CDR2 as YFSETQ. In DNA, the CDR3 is TGCGCCAGCAGCTTGGATAATCGGGTATACAAAACCTACGAGCAGTACTTC. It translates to CASSLDNRVYKTYEQYF. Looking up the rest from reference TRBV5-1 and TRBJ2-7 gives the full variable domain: KAGVTQTPRYLIKTRGQQVTLSCSPISGHRSVSWYQQTPGQGLQFLFEYFSETQRNKGNFPGRFSGRQFSNSRSEMNVSTLELGDSALYLCASSLDNRVYKTYEQYFGPGTRLTVT.

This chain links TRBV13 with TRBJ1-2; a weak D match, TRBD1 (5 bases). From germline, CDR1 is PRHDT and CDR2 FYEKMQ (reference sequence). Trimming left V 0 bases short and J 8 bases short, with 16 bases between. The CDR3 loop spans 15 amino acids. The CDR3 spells CASSLGRDLGGGYTF. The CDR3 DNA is TGTGCCAGCAGCTTAGGCCGGGACCTCGGAGGGGGCTACACCTTC.

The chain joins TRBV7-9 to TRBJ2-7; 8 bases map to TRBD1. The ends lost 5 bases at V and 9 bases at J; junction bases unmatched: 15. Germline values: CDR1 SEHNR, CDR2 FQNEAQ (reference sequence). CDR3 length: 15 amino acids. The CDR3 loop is CASSTPGQDLMVQYF. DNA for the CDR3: TGTGCCAGCAGCACGCCGGGACAGGACCTAATGGTGCAGTACTTC.

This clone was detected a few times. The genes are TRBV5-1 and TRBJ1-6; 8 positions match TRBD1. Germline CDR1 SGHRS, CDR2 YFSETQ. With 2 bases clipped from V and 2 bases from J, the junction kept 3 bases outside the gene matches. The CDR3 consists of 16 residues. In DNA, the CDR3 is TGCGCCAGCAGCTTACAGGGGGAAACCTATAATTCACCCCTCCACTTT. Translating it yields CASSLQGETYNSPLHF.

The CDR3 coding sequence is TGTGCCTGGAGTTGGCAGGGCGCACGGGATACGCAGTATTTT. It codes for CAWSWQGARDTQYF. The V call is TRBV30, the J call TRBJ2-3; D might be TRBD1 (5 bases). This CDR3 is 14 amino acids long. CDR1 and CDR2 from the germline V gene are GTSNPN and SVGIG (reference sequence). Between the trimmed V and J ends, which lost 2 bases and 6 bases, there was a span of 15 bases.

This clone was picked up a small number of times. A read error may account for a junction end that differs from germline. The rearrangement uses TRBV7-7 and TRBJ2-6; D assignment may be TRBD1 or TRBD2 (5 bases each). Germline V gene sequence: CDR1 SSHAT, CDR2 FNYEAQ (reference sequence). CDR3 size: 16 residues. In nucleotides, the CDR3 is TGTGCTAGCAGCCCGGGAAGGGGCTCTGGGGCCAACGTCCTGACTTTC. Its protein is CASSPGRGSGANVLTF.

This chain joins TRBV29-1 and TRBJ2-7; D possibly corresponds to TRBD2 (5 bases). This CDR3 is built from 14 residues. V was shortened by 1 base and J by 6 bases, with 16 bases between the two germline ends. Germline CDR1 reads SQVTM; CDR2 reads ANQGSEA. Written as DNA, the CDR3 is TGCAGCGTTGAAGGAGGTGGGGTCGAGGGCGAGCAGTACTTC. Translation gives CSVEGGGVEGEQYF.

DNA for the CDR3: TGCGCCAGCAGCTGGGGGAGTGACACCGGGGAGCTGTTTTTT. This encodes CASSWGSDTGELFF. V is TRBV5-1 and J is TRBJ2-2; either TRBD1 or TRBD2 may supply D (5 bases each). Germline V lookup: CDR1 SGHRS, CDR2 YFSETQ. V lost 3 bases, J lost 3 bases, and 9 bases lay in between. CDR3 length equals 14 residues.

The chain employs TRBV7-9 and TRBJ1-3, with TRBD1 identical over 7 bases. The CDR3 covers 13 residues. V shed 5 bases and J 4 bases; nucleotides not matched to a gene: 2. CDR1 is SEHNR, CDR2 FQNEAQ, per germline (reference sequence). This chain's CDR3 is CASSGTVGNTIYF. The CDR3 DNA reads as TGTGCCAGCAGCGGGACAGTAGGAAACACCATATATTTT.

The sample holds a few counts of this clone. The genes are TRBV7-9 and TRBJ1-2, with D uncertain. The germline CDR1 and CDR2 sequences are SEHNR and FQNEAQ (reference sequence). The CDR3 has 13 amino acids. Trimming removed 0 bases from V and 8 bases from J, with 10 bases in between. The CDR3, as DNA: TGTGCCAGCAGCTTAGCCCCCGAACCCGGCTACACCTTC. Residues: CASSLAPEPGYTF.

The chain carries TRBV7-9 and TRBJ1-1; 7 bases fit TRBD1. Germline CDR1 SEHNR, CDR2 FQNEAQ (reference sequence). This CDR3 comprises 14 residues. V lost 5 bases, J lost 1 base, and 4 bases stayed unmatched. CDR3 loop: CASSPRQGNTEAFF. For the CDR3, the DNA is TGTGCCAGCAGCCCTAGACAGGGGAACACTGAAGCTTTCTTT. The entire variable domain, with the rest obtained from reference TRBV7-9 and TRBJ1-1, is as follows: DTGVSQNPRHKITKRGQNVTFRCDPISEHNRLYWYRQTLGQGPEFLTYFQNEAQLEKSRLLSDRFSAERPKGSFSTLEIQRTEQGDSAMYLCASSPRQGNTEAFFGQGTRLTVV.

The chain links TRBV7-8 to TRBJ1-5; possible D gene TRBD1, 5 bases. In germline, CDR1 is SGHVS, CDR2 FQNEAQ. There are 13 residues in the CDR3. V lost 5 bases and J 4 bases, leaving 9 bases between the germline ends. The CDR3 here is CASSRQRNQPQHF. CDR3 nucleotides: TGTGCCAGCAGCCGACAGCGAAATCAGCCCCAGCATTTT.

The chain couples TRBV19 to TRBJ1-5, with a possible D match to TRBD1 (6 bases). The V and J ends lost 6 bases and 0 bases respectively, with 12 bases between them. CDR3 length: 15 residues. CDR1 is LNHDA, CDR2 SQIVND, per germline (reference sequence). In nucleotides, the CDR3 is TGTGCCAGTAGCACCACAGGGAATAGCAATCAGCCCCAGCATTTT. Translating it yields CASSTTGNSNQPQHF.

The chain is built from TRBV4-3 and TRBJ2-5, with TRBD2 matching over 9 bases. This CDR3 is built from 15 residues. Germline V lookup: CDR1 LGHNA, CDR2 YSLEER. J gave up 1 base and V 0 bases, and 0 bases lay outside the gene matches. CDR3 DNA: TGCGCCAGCAGCCAAGAGCGGGGGGGCCAAGAGACCCAGTACTTC. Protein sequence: CASSQERGGQETQYF.

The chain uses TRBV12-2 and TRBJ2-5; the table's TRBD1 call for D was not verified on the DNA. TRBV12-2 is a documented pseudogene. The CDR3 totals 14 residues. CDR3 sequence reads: CASRHPQYQETQYF. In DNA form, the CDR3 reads TGTGCAAGTCGCCATCCCCAGTACCAAGAGACCCAGTACTTC.

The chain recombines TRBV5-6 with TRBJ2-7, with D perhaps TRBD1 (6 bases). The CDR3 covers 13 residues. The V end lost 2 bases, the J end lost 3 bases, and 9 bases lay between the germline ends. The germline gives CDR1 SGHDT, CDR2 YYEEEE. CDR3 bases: TGTGCCAGCAGCTTACCAGGGGACTACGAGCAGTACTTC. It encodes CASSLPGDYEQYF.

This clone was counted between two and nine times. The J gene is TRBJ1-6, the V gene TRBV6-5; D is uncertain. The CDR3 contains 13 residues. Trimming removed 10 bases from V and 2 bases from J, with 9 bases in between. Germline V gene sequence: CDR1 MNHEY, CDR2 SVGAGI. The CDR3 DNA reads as TGTGCCACCACGGCCACCTATAATTCACCCCTCCACTTT. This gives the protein CATTATYNSPLHF.

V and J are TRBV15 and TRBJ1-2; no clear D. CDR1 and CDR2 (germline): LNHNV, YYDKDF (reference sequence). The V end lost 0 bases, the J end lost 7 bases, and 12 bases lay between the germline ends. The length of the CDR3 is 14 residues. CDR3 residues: CATSRETRLVGYTF. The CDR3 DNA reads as TGTGCCACCAGCAGAGAGACCCGCTTGGTTGGCTACACCTTC.

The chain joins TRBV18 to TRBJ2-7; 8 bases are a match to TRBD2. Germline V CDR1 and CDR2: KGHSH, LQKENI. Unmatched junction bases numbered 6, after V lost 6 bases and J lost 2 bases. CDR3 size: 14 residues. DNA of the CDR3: TGTGCCAGCTCCTATAGCGGGGTCCCCTACGAGCAGTACTTC. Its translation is CASSYSGVPYEQYF.

CDR3 DNA sequence: TGTGCCAGCAGCTTGGTGAACAGCGGTGAAAAACTGTTTTTT. Its protein product is CASSLVNSGEKLFF. The genes are TRBV5-5 and TRBJ1-4; D gene unclear. There are 14 residues in the CDR3. The V gene's germline CDR1 is SGHKS and CDR2 YYEKEE (reference sequence). Trimming removed 0 bases from V and 7 bases from J, with 10 bases in between.